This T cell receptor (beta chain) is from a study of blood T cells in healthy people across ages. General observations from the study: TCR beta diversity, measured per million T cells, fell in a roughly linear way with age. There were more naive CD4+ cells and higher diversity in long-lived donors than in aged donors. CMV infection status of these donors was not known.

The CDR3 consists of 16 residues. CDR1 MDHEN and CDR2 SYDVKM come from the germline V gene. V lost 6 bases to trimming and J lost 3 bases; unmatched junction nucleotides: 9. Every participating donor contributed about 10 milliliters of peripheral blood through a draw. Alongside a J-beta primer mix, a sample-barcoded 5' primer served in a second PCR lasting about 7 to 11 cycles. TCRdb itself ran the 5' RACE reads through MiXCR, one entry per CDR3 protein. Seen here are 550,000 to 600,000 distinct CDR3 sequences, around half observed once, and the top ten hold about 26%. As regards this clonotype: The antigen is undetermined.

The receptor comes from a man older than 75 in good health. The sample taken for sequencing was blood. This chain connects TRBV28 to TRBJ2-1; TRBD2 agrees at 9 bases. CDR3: CASSVAASGNYNEQFF. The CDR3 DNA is TGTGCCAGCAGCGTGGCGGCTAGCGGGAACTACAATGAGCAGTTCTTC.